This is a list of T cell receptor beta chains from one sample in a study of T cells in Graves' hyperthyroidism and ophthalmopathy. MiXCR, run by TCRdb on the multiplex PCR reads, gives a single entry per CDR3 protein. The sample shows 400,000 to 550,000 distinct CDR3 sequences, around 22% of them seen only once. Input material: blood. Receptors were obtained from a woman under 40 with Graves' ophthalmopathy. CDR3s include the opening cysteine and the closing phenylalanine or tryptophan. The order of the fields is D gene, clone size, V gene, J gene, CDR3 DNA, CDR3 protein. D genes are given only for firm matches. Clone sizes are given selectively: once, few, many, or a class where the clone is expanded.

d_gene: .; abundance: many; v_gene: TRBV5-1; j_gene: TRBJ2-7; CDR3nt: TGCGCCAGCAGCTTATTCCAGGGGTCTAGTGCCTACGAGCAGTACTTC; CDR3aa: CASSLFQGSSAYEQYF
d_gene: .; abundance: .; v_gene: TRBV12-3/TRBV12-4; j_gene: TRBJ1-3; CDR3nt: TGTGCCAGCAGTTTAAGGGCTCGGGGAAACACCATATATTTT; CDR3aa: CASSLRARGNTIYF
d_gene: TRBD2; abundance: many; v_gene: TRBV20-1; j_gene: TRBJ2-2; CDR3nt: TGCAGTGCTAGCGAACTAGCGGGGGGGTTTGGGGAGCTGTTTTTT; CDR3aa: CSASELAGGFGELFF
d_gene: TRBD1; abundance: many; v_gene: TRBV29-1; j_gene: TRBJ1-1; CDR3nt: TGCAGCGTTGAGGGACAGTCCACTGAAGCTTTCTTT; CDR3aa: CSVEGQSTEAFF
d_gene: TRBD1; abundance: .; v_gene: TRBV7-9; j_gene: TRBJ2-7; CDR3nt: TGTGCCAGCAGCCCCCAACGGGACAGATACGAGCAGTACTTC; CDR3aa: CASSPQRDRYEQYF
d_gene: .; abundance: .; v_gene: TRBV6-7; j_gene: TRBJ2-7; CDR3nt: TGTGCCAGCAGTTATCCCGGATTTCCCTACGAGCAGTACTTC; CDR3aa: CASSYPGFPYEQYF
d_gene: .; abundance: .; v_gene: TRBV6-5; j_gene: TRBJ1-4; CDR3nt: TGTGCCAGCAGTTACCTGGGGGTAGGAGGTGGTGAAAAACTGTTTTTT; CDR3aa: CASSYLGVGGGEKLFF
d_gene: .; abundance: .; v_gene: TRBV2; j_gene: TRBJ1-2; CDR3nt: TGTGCCAGCCTGGAGGCTGGCTATGGCTACACCTTC; CDR3aa: CASLEAGYGYTF
d_gene: .; abundance: many; v_gene: TRBV6-1; j_gene: TRBJ1-3; CDR3nt: TGTGCCAGCAAGGAGTACTCTGGAAACACCATATATTTT; CDR3aa: CASKEYSGNTIYF
d_gene: .; abundance: .; v_gene: TRBV6-5; j_gene: TRBJ2-7; CDR3nt: TGTGCCAGCAGTTACAGCGCCCTCAGGGGCGAGCAGTACTTC; CDR3aa: CASSYSALRGEQYF
d_gene: TRBD1; abundance: .; v_gene: TRBV20-1; j_gene: TRBJ1-5; CDR3nt: TGCAGTGCTGTGGACAGGGGCAATCAGCCCCAGCATTTT; CDR3aa: CSAVDRGNQPQHF
d_gene: .; abundance: many; v_gene: TRBV10-3; j_gene: TRBJ1-1; CDR3nt: TGTGCCATCAGTGAGAGGCAGGGTTATGATGAAGCTTTCTTT; CDR3aa: CAISERQGYDEAFF
d_gene: .; abundance: many; v_gene: TRBV12-3/TRBV12-4; j_gene: TRBJ2-6; CDR3nt: TGTGCCAGCAGTTTAACAGAATCTGGGGCCAACGTCCTGACTTTC; CDR3aa: CASSLTESGANVLTF